The sequence of this TCR beta chain was determined in a study of cytomegalovirus exposure and HLA in healthy donors. Turning to the study itself: Among several hundred genotyped donors, roughly 81% fell in the Caucasian-associated ancestry cluster.

CDR1 is SGHRS, CDR2 YFSETQ, per germline. V was pared by 4 bases and J by 5 bases, with 21 bases between. The CDR3 loop spans 16 amino acids. Researchers ran the PCR with 60 Vbeta and 13 Jbeta primers. Some clones are missing from TCRdb's copy, which holds only in-frame ones; the method was immunoSEQ multiplex PCR. The sample carries over 150,000 clones, 80% recorded once. V gene TRBV5-1 combines with J gene TRBJ1-1; D is possibly TRBD1 (5 bases). Material for sequencing was PBMCs. The TCR sequence derives from a boy between 10 and 17 years old in good health and CMV-seronegative. The CDR3 region is CASSLDLGQGVTEAFF. For the CDR3, the DNA is TGCGCCAGCAGCCTGGATCTGGGGCAGGGCGTAACTGAAGCTTTCTTT.